These 29 T cell receptor beta chains came from one sample sequenced in a study of radiotherapy plus CTLA-4 blockade in lung cancer. Only in-frame clones appear in the TCRdb table, and some are missing; sequencing was by immunoSEQ multiplex PCR. Of roughly 42,000 clones listed, approximately 79% are singletons. The material sequenced was peripheral blood, taken from a patient treated with radiotherapy plus ipilimumab. Receptors originate from a human donor with non-small cell lung cancer that progressed on radiotherapy plus ipilimumab.

This chain uses TRBV7-9 with TRBJ2-5; 8 bases are shared with TRBD1. The CDR3 covers 16 residues. CDR1 and CDR2 from the germline V gene are SEHNR and FQNEAQ (reference sequence). Trimming at V came to 3 bases and at J to 5 bases, leaving 11 bases not matched to a gene. CDR3 nucleotide sequence: TGTGCCAGCAGCTTTTGGACAGGGTCGGAGCGGGAGACCCAGTACTTC. Its protein is CASSFWTGSERETQYF.

The rearrangement uses TRBV9 and TRBJ1-2; TRBD1 aligns across 10 bases. The V gene's germline CDR1 is SGDLS and CDR2 YYNGEE. V gave up 4 bases and J gave up 1 base; unmatched junction bases: 10. The CDR3 contains 17 residues. The CDR3: CASSTPGQGRFNYGYTF. The CDR3 DNA is TGTGCCAGCAGCACCCCGGGACAGGGGCGATTTAACTATGGCTACACCTTC. Full variable domain (missing parts from reference TRBV9 and TRBJ1-2): DSGVTQTPKHLITATGQRVTLRCSPRSGDLSVYWYQQSLDQGLQFLIQYYNGEERAKGNILERFSAQQFPDLHSELNLSSLELGDSALYFCASSTPGQGRFNYGYTFGSGTRLTVV.

Regarding this clone: It is unclear where the CDR3 begins or ends on the DNA, so no DNA is shown, and the CDR3 is as TCRdb lists it. The V gene is TRBV29-1, the J gene TRBJ1-2; the table's D call, TRBD1, has no DNA check behind it. Ends included, the CDR3 has 22 residues. The germline gives CDR1 SQVTM, CDR2 ANQGSEA. This CDR3 reads CSVLQGATMATPSAGGNYGYTF.

This chain connects TRBV9 to TRBJ2-1; 9 positions agree with TRBD2. Germline V gene data show CDR1 as SGDLS and CDR2 as YYNGEE. This CDR3 contains 17 residues. Trimming took 3 bases from V and 2 from J; bases not matched to a gene: 9. CDR3 DNA: TGTGCCAGCAGCGCCCCGCGGGGGGGCTGGGCCTACAATGAGCAGTTCTTC. Translating it yields CASSAPRGGWAYNEQFF. The full variable domain, completed using reference TRBV9 and TRBJ2-1, is DSGVTQTPKHLITATGQRVTLRCSPRSGDLSVYWYQQSLDQGLQFLIQYYNGEERAKGNILERFSAQQFPDLHSELNLSSLELGDSALYFCASSAPRGGWAYNEQFFGPGTRLTVL.

The J gene is TRBJ2-4, the V gene TRBV6-5; D gene unclear. Germline V lookup: CDR1 MNHEY, CDR2 SVGAGI. V lost 7 bases, J lost 4 bases, and 8 bases lay in between. This CDR3 region has 12 residues. The CDR3, as DNA: TGTGCCAGCACTTCTCTAAAAAACATTCAGTACTTC. Amino acid sequence: CASTSLKNIQYF.

The V call is TRBV7-2, the J call TRBJ2-7; a weak D match, TRBD1 (7 bases). V lost 3 bases and J 6 bases, leaving 12 bases between the germline ends. Germline V CDR1 and CDR2: SGHTA, FQGNSA. The CDR3 contains 13 residues. The CDR3 nucleotides are TGTGCCAGCAGCTTCATTCAGGGGGGCGAGCAGTACTTC. Its translation is CASSFIQGGEQYF.

The V gene is TRBV5-4, the J gene TRBJ1-2; D call uncertain. Per the germline V gene, CDR1 is SGHNT and CDR2 is YYREEE (reference sequence). V was trimmed by 4 bases and J by 5 bases, leaving 15 bases between them. The CDR3 has 14 residues. CDR3 region: CASSPDGVEYGYTF. As DNA, the CDR3 is TGTGCCAGCAGCCCAGACGGGGTCGAGTATGGCTACACCTTC.

The rearrangement uses TRBV29-1 and TRBJ2-7, with 9 positions matching TRBD1. The CDR3 loop spans 15 amino acids. V dropped 6 bases and J dropped 5; count of bases not matched to a gene: 14. Germline V gene lookup returns CDR1 SQVTM and CDR2 ANQGSEA. CDR3 bases: TGCAGCGTCCGCCCCGGAGGGACAGGGAACCACGAGCAGTACTTC. It encodes CSVRPGGTGNHEQYF.

J is TRBJ1-1 and V is TRBV5-1, with 7 bases matching TRBD1. With V trimmed by 4 bases and J by 1 base, 13 bases remained unmatched. The V gene's germline CDR1 is SGHRS and CDR2 YFSETQ. The CDR3 sequence is 17 residues long. The CDR3 sequence: CASSRWDSPYPNTEAFF. The CDR3 DNA follows: TGCGCCAGCAGCCGGTGGGACAGTCCATATCCGAACACTGAAGCTTTCTTT.

The chain couples TRBV7-6 to TRBJ2-3, with TRBD1 identical over 8 bases. The CDR3 is 15 residues long. Per germline, CDR1 SGHVS and CDR2 FNYEAQ. V lost 2 bases and J lost 1; bases outside the gene matches: 2. The CDR3 DNA reads TGTGCCAGCAGCTTACAGACAGGGGGCACAGATACGCAGTATTTT. It encodes CASSLQTGGTDTQYF.

CDR3 nucleotides: TGCGCCAGCAGCTTGGTGGAGACAGGGGGCTACAATGAGCAGTTCTTC. Translating it yields CASSLVETGGYNEQFF. J is TRBJ2-1 and V is TRBV5-1; 9 nucleotides line up with TRBD1. Germline V gives CDR1 SGHRS, CDR2 YFSETQ. This CDR3 contains 16 residues. V shed 0 bases and J 3 bases; nucleotides not matched to a gene: 4.

This clone occurred a few times. The chain uses TRBV29-1 and TRBJ2-1, with 8 bases identical to TRBD2. CDR3 size: 14 residues. The ends lost 6 bases at V and 6 bases at J; junction bases unmatched: 10. The germline gives CDR1 SQVTM, CDR2 ANQGSEA. The CDR3 protein is CSVTHSGVGNEQFF. The DNA of the CDR3 is TGCAGCGTAACCCATAGCGGGGTTGGCAATGAGCAGTTCTTC.

Concerning this clone itself: This likely traces to a read error, being one base from a far larger clone. The chain links TRBV28 to TRBJ1-6; 8 positions match TRBD1. CDR1 and CDR2 from the germline V gene are MDHEN and SYDVKM. This CDR3 spans 13 amino acids. The trim removed 5 bases at V and 8 bases at J, leaving 2 bases unmatched. CDR3 sequence reads: CASSMTGDSPLHF. The CDR3 DNA reads as TGTGCCAGCAGTATGACAGGGGATTCACCCCTCCACTTT.

The V call is TRBV19, the J call TRBJ1-1; TRBD1 matches at 9 bases. The germline CDR1 and CDR2 sequences are LNHDA and SQIVND (reference sequence). Unmatched junction bases numbered 5, after V lost 6 bases and J lost 0 bases. The CDR3 covers 15 residues. Here the CDR3 reads CASSLYRGLNTEAFF. The CDR3 DNA is TGTGCCAGTAGCCTATACAGGGGGCTGAACACTGAAGCTTTCTTT.

V and J are TRBV19 and TRBJ2-7; perhaps TRBD1 as D (5 bases). The CDR3 loop spans 14 amino acids. Germline CDR1 and CDR2: LNHDA and SQIVND (reference sequence). With 6 bases removed from V and 4 bases from J, the gap between germline ends came to 16 bases. CDR3 coding DNA: TGTGCCAGTAGCGTTTCGGACATTAGTTACGAGCAGTACTTC. Amino acids: CASSVSDISYEQYF.

V usage is TRBV27 and J usage is TRBJ2-7, with D possibly matching TRBD1 (5 bases). CDR1 MNHEY and CDR2 SMNVEV come from the germline V gene (reference sequence). This CDR3 is 13 amino acids long. V gave up 4 bases and J gave up 3 bases, with 10 bases separating them. The CDR3 sequence: CASSSDSVYEQYF. CDR3 nucleotide sequence: TGTGCCAGCAGTTCCGACAGTGTCTACGAGCAGTACTTC.

The DNA for the CDR3 is TGTGCCAGCTCACCCCAAAGCGGCAGACTGAACACTGAAGCTTTCTTT. This sequence encodes CASSPQSGRLNTEAFF. The chain is built from TRBV18 and TRBJ1-1; D gene uncertain. The CDR3 covers 16 residues. Germline CDR1 and CDR2: KGHSH and LQKENI. Trimming removed 3 bases from V and 0 bases from J, with 14 bases in between.

The rearrangement uses TRBV2 and TRBJ1-5, with TRBD1 identical over 8 bases. The trim removed 8 bases at V and 2 bases at J, leaving 11 bases unmatched. Looked up from germline, CDR1 is SNHLY and CDR2 is FYNNEI. The CDR3 has 16 amino acids. The DNA of the CDR3 is TGTGCCAGCCGTGGGGGGTCAGGGGGCGGCAATCAGCCCCAGCATTTT. Protein product: CASRGGSGGGNQPQHF.

The chain has TRBV5-4 and TRBJ2-1; possibly TRBD2 for D (5 bases). V lost 1 base, J lost 13 bases, and 24 bases lay in between. The CDR3 covers 16 residues. Germline CDR1 SGHNT, CDR2 YYREEE (reference sequence). The CDR3 DNA sequence: TGTGCCAGCAGCTTGCCCGGGCAGGTCGTCCGACCGGGACAGTTCTTC. Amino acids: CASSLPGQVVRPGQFF.

The chain recombines TRBV7-6 with TRBJ2-3, with 10 bases identical to TRBD2. This CDR3 contains 16 residues. Germline CDR1 reads SGHVS; CDR2 reads FNYEAQ. V lost 4 bases, J lost 0 bases, and 4 bases stayed unmatched. The CDR3: CASSSTTSGSTDTQYF. The CDR3 DNA reads as TGTGCCAGCAGCTCGACGACTAGCGGGAGCACAGATACGCAGTATTTT.

The chain recombines TRBV19 with TRBJ1-5; D might be TRBD1 (5 bases). Germline CDR1 and CDR2: LNHDA and SQIVND (reference sequence). V lost 6 bases to trimming and J lost 3 bases, with 12 bases between them. This CDR3 is built from 14 residues. The CDR3 coding sequence is TGTGCCAGTAGCCAGGGAAATGCCAATCAGCCCCAGCATTTT. This sequence encodes CASSQGNANQPQHF.

The chain has TRBV9 and TRBJ2-5; TRBD1 matches 9 bases. Germline values: CDR1 SGDLS, CDR2 YYNGEE. The CDR3 is 15 amino acids. Trimming cost V 0 bases and J 5 bases; bases outside gene matches: 5. The CDR3 loop is CASSVAGQGGETQYF. The CDR3 DNA sequence: TGTGCCAGCAGCGTAGCGGGACAGGGAGGGGAGACCCAGTACTTC. Full variable domain (outside the CDR3, taken from reference TRBV9 and TRBJ2-5): DSGVTQTPKHLITATGQRVTLRCSPRSGDLSVYWYQQSLDQGLQFLIQYYNGEERAKGNILERFSAQQFPDLHSELNLSSLELGDSALYFCASSVAGQGGETQYFGPGTRLLVL.

The chain joins TRBV10-1 to TRBJ2-5; tentatively, D is TRBD1 (6 bases). Germline V CDR1 and CDR2: WNHNN, SYGVQD (reference sequence). CDR3 size: 18 residues. The ends were cut back, 0 bases at V and 2 bases at J, with 19 bases in the middle. The CDR3 DNA is TGCGCCAGCAGTGAGTCGGTTACCGCGACAGGTGGGCAAGAGACCCAGTACTTC. Translation: CASSESVTATGGQETQYF.

This clone appeared a few times. This sequence joins TRBV11-2 and TRBJ2-3; TRBD2 aligns across 9 bases. Germline values: CDR1 SGHAT, CDR2 FQNNGV. J lost 3 bases, V lost 5 bases, and 15 bases had no gene match. The CDR3 runs to 18 residues. DNA of the CDR3: TGTGCCAGCAGCAAGCTTAGTAGGGCGGGGGGGCTGACAGATACGCAGTATTTT. It is translated as CASSKLSRAGGLTDTQYF.

This sequence joins TRBV2 and TRBJ1-5; D unresolved. Deletions cut 2 bases from V and 0 bases from J, with 11 bases between. The CDR3 runs to 16 residues. Germline V gives CDR1 SNHLY, CDR2 FYNNEI. DNA of the CDR3: TGTGCCAGCAGTGAATCGGCGAGGAGTAGCAATCAGCCCCAGCATTTT. Its protein product is CASSESARSSNQPQHF. The entire variable domain, with the rest obtained from reference TRBV2 and TRBJ1-5, is as follows: EPEVTQTPSHQVTQMGQEVILRCVPISNHLYFYWYRQILGQKVEFLVSFYNNEISEKSEIFDDQFSVERPDGSNFTLKIRSTKLEDSAMYFCASSESARSSNQPQHFGDGTRLSIL.

The chain links TRBV5-1 to TRBJ2-3; TRBD1 matches at 7 bases. The junction had 5 bases not matched to a gene; V was cut back by 4 bases and J by 0 bases. The germline CDR1 and CDR2 sequences are SGHRS and YFSETQ. The CDR3 has 15 amino acids. The CDR3 bases are TGCGCCAGCAGCCGCCGGGACAGAAGCACAGATACGCAGTATTTT. This codes for CASSRRDRSTDTQYF.

This clone was observed once. The J gene is TRBJ2-5, the V gene TRBV18; D ambiguous. CDR1 is KGHSH and CDR2 is LQKENI in the germline V gene. V lost 3 bases, J lost 5 bases, and 16 bases lay in between. CDR3 length equals 15 residues. CDR3 sequence: CASSPRQVAHETQYF. In DNA, the CDR3 is TGTGCCAGCTCACCGAGGCAAGTCGCCCACGAGACCCAGTACTTC. The full variable domain, with the rest looked up from reference TRBV18 and TRBJ2-5, is NAGVMQNPRHLVRRRGQEARLRCSPMKGHSHVYWYRQLPEEGLKFMVYLQKENIIDESGMPKERFSAEFPKEGPSILRIQQVVRGDSAAYFCASSPRQVAHETQYFGPGTRLLVL.

The chain recombines TRBV4-2 with TRBJ2-1, with 8 bases identical to TRBD2. The germline V gene encodes CDR1 LGHNA and CDR2 YNFKEQ. Unmatched junction bases numbered 12, after V lost 0 bases and J lost 8 bases. The CDR3 length is 17 residues. CDR3 coding DNA: TGTGCCAGCAGCCAAGATCCCGCCAGCGGGGGTAGCGATGAGCAGTTCTTC. It specifies CASSQDPASGGSDEQFF.

The rearrangement joins TRBV25-1 to TRBJ1-1, with D unresolved. The germline V gene has CDR1 MGHDK and CDR2 SYGVNS. With 7 bases removed from V and 5 bases from J, the gap between germline ends came to 14 bases. This CDR3 comprises 13 residues. In DNA form, the CDR3 reads TGTGCCAGCACGGAATGGTTGCGGACTGAAGCTTTCTTT. It yields the protein CASTEWLRTEAFF.